This T cell receptor (beta chain) was obtained from a study of blood T cell repertoires in COVID-19. Study context: Researchers got acute and convalescent COVID-19 samples from the United States, Italy and Spain. PBMCs, B-cell-depleted T cells, or T cells were the source of the cDNA or gDNA that made up the material.

Trimming took off 1 base at V and 5 bases at J, with 11 bases between the two ends. Germline lookup yields CDR1 MNHEY and CDR2 SMNVEV (reference sequence). The CDR3 runs to 14 residues. Per the authors' pipeline: Estimates of nucleated cell counts were drawn from the amplification of reference gene primers. Method: immunoSEQ multiplex PCR; TCRdb's copy keeps in-frame clones and lacks some. That table furnishes V, J and clone size, whereas the DNA furnished D and trimming. The sample lists about 64,000 clones; approximately 91% were seen once. The receptor was derived from a human donor in a cohort sampled during active COVID-19. Sequenced input: peripheral blood. V gene TRBV27 combines with J gene TRBJ2-5, with D perhaps matching TRBD2 (5 bases). CDR3 DNA sequence: TGTGCCAGCAGTTTATTTTGGACGGGGGAGACCCAGTACTTC. Translation gives CASSLFWTGETQYF.